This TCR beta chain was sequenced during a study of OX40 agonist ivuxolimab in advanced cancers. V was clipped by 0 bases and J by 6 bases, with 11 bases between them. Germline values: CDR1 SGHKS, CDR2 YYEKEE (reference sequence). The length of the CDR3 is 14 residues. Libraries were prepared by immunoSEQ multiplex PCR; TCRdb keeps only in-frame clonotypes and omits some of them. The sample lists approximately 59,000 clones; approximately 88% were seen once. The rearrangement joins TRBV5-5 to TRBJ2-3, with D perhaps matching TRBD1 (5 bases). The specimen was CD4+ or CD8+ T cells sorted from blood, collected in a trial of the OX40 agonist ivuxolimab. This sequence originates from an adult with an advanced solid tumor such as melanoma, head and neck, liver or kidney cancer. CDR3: CASSLVQGGDTQYF. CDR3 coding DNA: TGTGCCAGCAGCTTGGTTCAGGGTGGCGATACGCAGTATTTT.